This T cell receptor beta chain is drawn from a study of T cells in Graves' hyperthyroidism and ophthalmopathy. The overall study: Peripheral blood was collected at initial diagnosis, before any treatment. Study-level results: A model of 13 V-J pairs discriminated ophthalmopathy from stable hyperthyroidism.

The investigators amplified TCR beta CDR3 regions from RNA transcripts. The study used the HTBI primer set for a first-round RT-PCR of the TCR CDR3. TCRdb re-derived calls from the multiplex PCR reads in MiXCR, one entry per CDR3 protein. This table has around 720,000 distinct CDR3 sequences, around a third appearing once. From germline, CDR1 is SGHTA and CDR2 FQGNSA. V was trimmed by 5 bases and J by 0 bases, leaving 5 bases between them. The CDR3 is 12 amino acids. There are many counts of this clonotype. No antigen is known for it. Stable hyperthyroidism: no ophthalmopathy progression over 18 months of follow-up. Patients with uncontrolled infections, other autoimmune diseases, pregnancy or lactation were excluded.

The origin of this receptor is a woman aged 40-49 years with Graves' hyperthyroidism. Source material: blood. The chain combines TRBV7-2 with TRBJ2-7; the D is unclear. CDR3 nucleotide sequence: TGTGCCAGCAGCGCGAGCTCCTACGAGCAGTACTTC. Amino acid sequence: CASSASSYEQYF.